This entry features one T cell receptor (beta chain) sequence. Isolated RNA was reverse transcribed into cDNA used as the sequencing template. The repertoire was sequenced with immunoSEQ multiplex PCR; TCRdb's copy has only in-frame clones and lacks some. The top ten hold 0.45% of the sample, which has 200,000 to 250,000 clones, roughly 57% seen once. This record belongs to a study of CD8+ T cells in alopecia areata. Study background: It was oral tofacitinib, at 5 to 10 mg twice daily, that treated patients received. The protocol delivered tofacitinib for 6 to 18 months, then withdrew it for 6 months.

Sorted out of PBMCs were CD4+ T cells and CD8+ T cells. The junction had 8 bases not matched to a gene; V was cut back by 1 base and J by 0 bases. Germline CDR1 is GTSNPN and CDR2 is SVGIG (reference sequence). The CDR3 is made up of 16 amino acids. This TCR derives from a human donor with alopecia areata. The chain uses TRBV30 and TRBJ2-7; 8 bases are shared with TRBD2. This sample comprised CD4+ T cells sorted from blood, obtained at week 0. The CDR3 DNA reads as TGTGCCTGGAGTGCCCTAGCGGGTGTGGGCTCCTACGAGCAGTACTTC. Its protein is CAWSALAGVGSYEQYF.